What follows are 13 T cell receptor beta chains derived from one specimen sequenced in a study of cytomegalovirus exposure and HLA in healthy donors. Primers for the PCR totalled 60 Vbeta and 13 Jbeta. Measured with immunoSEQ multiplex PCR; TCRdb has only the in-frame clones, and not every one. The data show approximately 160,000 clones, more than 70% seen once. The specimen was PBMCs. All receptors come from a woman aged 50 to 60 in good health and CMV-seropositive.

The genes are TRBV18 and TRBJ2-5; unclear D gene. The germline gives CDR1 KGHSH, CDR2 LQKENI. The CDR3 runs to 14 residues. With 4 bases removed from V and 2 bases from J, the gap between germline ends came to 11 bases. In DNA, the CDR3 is TGTGCCAGCTCACGGAGTGGCACTCAAGAGACCCAGTACTTC. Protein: CASSRSGTQETQYF.

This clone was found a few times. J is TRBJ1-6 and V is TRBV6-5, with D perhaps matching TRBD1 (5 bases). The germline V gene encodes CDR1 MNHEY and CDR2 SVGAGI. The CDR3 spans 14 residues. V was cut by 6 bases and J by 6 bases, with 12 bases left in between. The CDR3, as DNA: TGTGCCAGCAGATATGACAGTAGTAATTCACCCCTCCACTTT. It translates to CASRYDSSNSPLHF.

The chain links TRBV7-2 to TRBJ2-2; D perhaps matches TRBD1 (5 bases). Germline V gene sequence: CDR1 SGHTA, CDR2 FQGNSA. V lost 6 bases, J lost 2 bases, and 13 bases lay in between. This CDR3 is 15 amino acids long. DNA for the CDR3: TGTGCCAGCAGACGCGACAGAGGAAACACCGGGGAGCTGTTTTTT. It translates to CASRRDRGNTGELFF.

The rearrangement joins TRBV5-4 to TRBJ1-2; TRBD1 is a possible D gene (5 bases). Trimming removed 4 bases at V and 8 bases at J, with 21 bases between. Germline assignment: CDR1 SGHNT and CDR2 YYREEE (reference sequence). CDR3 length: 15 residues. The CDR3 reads CASSLDSHRGGGYTF. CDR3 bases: TGTGCCAGCAGCCTTGACAGCCACCGGGGAGGAGGCTACACCTTC.

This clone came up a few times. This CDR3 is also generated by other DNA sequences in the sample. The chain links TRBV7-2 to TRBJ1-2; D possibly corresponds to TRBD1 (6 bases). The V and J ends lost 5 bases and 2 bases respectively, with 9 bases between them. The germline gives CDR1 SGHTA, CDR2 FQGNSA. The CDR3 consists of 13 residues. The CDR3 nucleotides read TGTGCCAGCAGCCTCGGACAGAACTATGGCTACACCTTC. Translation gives CASSLGQNYGYTF.

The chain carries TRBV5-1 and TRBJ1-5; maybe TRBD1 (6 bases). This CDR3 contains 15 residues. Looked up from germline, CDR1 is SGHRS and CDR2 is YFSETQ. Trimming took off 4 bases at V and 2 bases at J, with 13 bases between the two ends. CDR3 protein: CASSPRGGRNQPQHF. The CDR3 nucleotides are TGCGCCAGCAGCCCGAGGGGGGGCCGCAATCAGCCCCAGCATTTT.

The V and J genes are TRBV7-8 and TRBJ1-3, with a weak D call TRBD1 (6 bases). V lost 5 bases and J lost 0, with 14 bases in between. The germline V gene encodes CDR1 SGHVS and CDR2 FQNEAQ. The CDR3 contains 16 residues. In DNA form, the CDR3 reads TGTGCCAGCAGCCCCCGGGACATCTTCTCTGGAAACACCATATATTTT. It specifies CASSPRDIFSGNTIYF.

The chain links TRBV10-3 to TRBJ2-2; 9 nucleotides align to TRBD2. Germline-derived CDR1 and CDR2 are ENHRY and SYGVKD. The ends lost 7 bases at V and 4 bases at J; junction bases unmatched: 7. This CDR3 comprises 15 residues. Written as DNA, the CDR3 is TGTGCCATCAAGGGCGGGGGGGCCGTCACCGGGGAGCTGTTTTTT. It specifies CAIKGGGAVTGELFF.

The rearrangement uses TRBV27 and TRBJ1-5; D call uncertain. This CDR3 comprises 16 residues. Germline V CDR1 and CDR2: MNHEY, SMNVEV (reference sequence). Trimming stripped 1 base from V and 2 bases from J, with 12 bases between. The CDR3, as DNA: TGTGCCAGCAGTTTATATTGGGCGTCGGGCAATCAGCCCCAGCATTTT. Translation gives CASSLYWASGNQPQHF.

The CDR3 DNA follows: TGTGCCTGGACGACAGATCTTTACTATGGCTACACCTTC. Translated, it gives CAWTTDLYYGYTF. The J gene is TRBJ1-2, the V gene TRBV30; weak D call: TRBD1 (5 bases). Trimming left V 4 bases short and J 3 bases short, with 12 bases between. This CDR3 contains 13 residues. Germline V lookup: CDR1 GTSNPN, CDR2 SVGIG (reference sequence). The complete variable domain, with remaining parts taken from reference TRBV30 and TRBJ1-2, reads SQTIHQWPATLVQPVGSPLSLECTVEGTSNPNLYWYRQAAGRGLQLLFYSVGIGQISSEVPQNLSASRPQDRQFILSSKKLLLSDSGFYLCAWTTDLYYGYTFGSGTRLTVV.

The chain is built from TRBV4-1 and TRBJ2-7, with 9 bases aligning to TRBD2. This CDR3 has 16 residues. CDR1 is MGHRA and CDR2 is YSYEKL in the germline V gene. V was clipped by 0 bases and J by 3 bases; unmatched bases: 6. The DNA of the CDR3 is TGCGCCAGCAGCCAAGAGTGGGCGGGAGGGCACTACGAGCAGTACTTC. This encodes CASSQEWAGGHYEQYF.

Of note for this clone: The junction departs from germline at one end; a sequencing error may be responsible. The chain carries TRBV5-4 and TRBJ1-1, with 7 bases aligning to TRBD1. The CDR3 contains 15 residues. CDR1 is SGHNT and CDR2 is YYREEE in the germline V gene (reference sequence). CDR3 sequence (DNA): TGTGCCAGCAGCTCGGGACAGTTATTGAACGCTGAAGCTTTCTTT. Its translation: CASSSGQLLNAEAFF.

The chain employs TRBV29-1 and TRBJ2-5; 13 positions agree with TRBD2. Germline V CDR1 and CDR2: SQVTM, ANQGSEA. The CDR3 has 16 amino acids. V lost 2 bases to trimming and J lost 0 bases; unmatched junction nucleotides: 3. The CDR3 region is CSVETGTSGNQETQYF. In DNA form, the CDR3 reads TGCAGCGTTGAAACGGGGACTAGCGGGAACCAAGAGACCCAGTACTTC.